This T cell receptor (beta chain) was retrieved from a study of cytomegalovirus exposure and HLA in healthy donors. Deletions cut 5 bases from V and 2 bases from J, with 14 bases between. The germline V gene encodes CDR1 SGHRS and CDR2 YFSETQ. This CDR3 is 15 amino acids long. The study's findings and limits: In a later analysis, HLA-C alleles had the fewest associated TCRs, DRB1 alleles the most. The dataset shows that most TCR sequences were rare, while some public TCRs occurred in many donors. Cytomegalovirus association was assigned to some 160 TCR beta chains.

Both 60 Vbeta primers and 13 Jbeta primers went into the PCR. Data came from immunoSEQ multiplex PCR; TCRdb stores just in-frame clones and leaves some out. The sample contains 180,000 or so clones, 79% of which appear only once. For this clone: Its specificity is not known.

The rearrangement joins TRBV5-1 to TRBJ1-3, with a tentative D call TRBD1 (6 bases). The sequence was collected from a woman aged 50 to 65 in good health and CMV-seronegative. The sequenced material came from PBMCs. The CDR3 DNA sequence: TGCGCCAGCAGGGCTCTTACAGGGACTGGAAACACCATATATTTT. Protein sequence: CASRALTGTGNTIYF.